These 3 T cell receptor beta chains were all obtained from the same sample, sequenced in a study of blood T cell repertoires in COVID-19. Repertoires were generated with immunoSEQ multiplex PCR, while TCRdb's copy carries only in-frame clones and drops some. This sample has 190,000 or so clones, with 83% found just once. The sample was peripheral blood. Every receptor here comes from a middle-aged man with active or convalescent COVID-19.

V gene TRBV14 combines with J gene TRBJ2-7; D may be TRBD1 (7 bases). The germline V and J ends were trimmed by 4 bases and 3 bases, with 13 bases remaining between them. Germline CDR1 and CDR2: SGHDN and FVKESK. The CDR3 consists of 14 residues. The CDR3 bases are TGTGCCAGCAGCCCGAGGCAGGGGGGCTACGAGCAGTACTTC. Protein product: CASSPRQGGYEQYF.

This clone was found many times. This chain links TRBV19 with TRBJ2-3; weak D call: TRBD2 (7 bases). Per the germline V gene, CDR1 is LNHDA and CDR2 is SQIVND (reference sequence). CDR3 size: 16 residues. Trimming cost V 0 bases and J 0 bases, with 10 bases left between them. CDR3 DNA: TGTGCCAGTAGTATAGAAGGGGGGGGAAGCACAGATACGCAGTATTTT. As protein: CASSIEGGGSTDTQYF.

The chain recombines TRBV6-1 with TRBJ2-4, with 9 nucleotides matching TRBD1. The CDR3 loop spans 16 amino acids. Germline CDR1 MNHNS, CDR2 SASEGT. V shed 4 bases, J shed 5 bases, and the junction held 9 bases outside the gene matches. The CDR3 bases are TGTGCCAGCAGTGTTATAACAGGGGGCTTAGAAAACATTCAGTACTTC. It is translated as CASSVITGGLENIQYF.